This T cell receptor (beta chain) was sequenced during a study of T cells after yellow fever vaccination. This CDR3 spans 12 amino acids. V was shortened by 7 bases and J by 4 bases, with 13 bases between the two germline ends. In germline, CDR1 is SQVTM, CDR2 ANQGSEA. TCR cDNA was made by 5'RACE template switching, adding a universal primer site and UMIs. TCRdb independently ran MiXCR on the 5' RACE reads; one entry per CDR3 protein. The sample shows about 160,000 distinct CDR3 sequences, around 7.2% of them seen only once. Study-level findings and limits: A faster peak, day 5 versus 15, was reached by the weaker secondary response. Overall, a small share of clonotypes was seen in both CD4 and CD8 compartments. The booster saw the reappearance of most primary-vaccination clones (about 95% CD4, about 90% CD8).

This clonotype was recorded at least ten times. Its matching antigen is unknown. V usage is TRBV29-1 and J usage is TRBJ2-5; the D gene is possibly TRBD2 (5 bases). Source: CD4+ T cells sorted from PBMCs, taken 5 to 6 days after the first yellow fever vaccination. The TCR comes from a man between 18 and 35 years old who received the YFV17D yellow fever vaccine. The CDR3 loop reads CSDLNAGETQYF. Here the CDR3 DNA reads TGCAGCGACCTTAACGCGGGAGAGACCCAGTACTTC.